This T cell receptor beta chain was recovered during a study of T cell responses to AZD1222 COVID-19 vaccine. About the research overall: Second-dose schedules of about 4 or about 12 weeks were combined.

The method was immunoSEQ multiplex PCR; TCRdb's version includes in-frame clones alone and lacks a portion of them. Of approximately 140,000 clones detected, approximately 90% appear once; the ten largest clones hold 3.4%. V was pared by 5 bases and J by 4 bases, with 4 bases of the junction left unmatched. The CDR3 covers 16 residues. Per germline, CDR1 SGHTA and CDR2 FQGNSA. Remarks on this clone: The antigen is unknown.

Study results and limitations: Samples come after the peak T cell response, not at day 14.

The chain recombines TRBV7-2 with TRBJ2-3; 15 positions agree with TRBD2. The receptor's source is an adult in good health. Sequencing used peripheral blood, obtained on day 0 of AZD1222 vaccination. The CDR3 sequence: CASSPGLAGGPDTQYF. CDR3 sequence (DNA): TGTGCCAGCAGCCCCGGACTAGCGGGAGGGCCAGATACGCAGTATTTT.